This T cell receptor (beta chain) was identified during a study of post-analysis software for immune sequencing data. Unique molecular identifiers had been added to the TCR beta cDNA libraries. From around 0.96 to 9.9 million T cells, roughly 0.5 million cDNA molecules were obtained. TCRdb itself ran the PCR reads through MiXCR, one entry per CDR3 protein. The table includes approximately 400,000 distinct CDR3 sequences, 30% to 45% detected once. The sequence was obtained from a girl aged 5 to 17 with multiple sclerosis. Sequencing was carried out using blood.

The CDR3 loop reads CSARPSTGLGNQPQHF. The CDR3 bases are TGCAGTGCTAGGCCCTCGACAGGGTTGGGCAATCAGCCCCAGCATTTT. The chain recombines TRBV20-1 with TRBJ1-5, with 7 bases fitting TRBD1. Germline trimming cut 3 bases from V and 2 bases from J; bases unmatched to any gene: 10. The germline V gene encodes CDR1 DFQATT and CDR2 SNEGSKA (reference sequence). The CDR3 runs to 16 residues.